A selection of T cell receptor beta chains follows, all from one sample in a study of blood T cells in healthy people across ages. TCRdb re-analysed the 5' RACE reads in MiXCR, keeping a single row per CDR3 protein. This sample has around 1,100,000 distinct CDR3 sequences, with more than 30% found just once. The specimen sequenced was blood. The receptors originated from a man aged 18 to 29 in good health. CDR3s include the opening cysteine and the closing phenylalanine or tryptophan.

length	V	J	CDR3
13	TRBV9	.	CASSVGSGQTQYF
15	TRBV4-3	TRBJ2-2	CAGSQVGTGIGELFF
13	TRBV7-9	TRBJ1-6	CASSLVVPSPLHF
16	TRBV11-2	TRBJ2-2	CASSFSTMGGTGELFF
16	TRBV5-1	TRBJ2-2	CASSLRGHPGTGELFF
17	TRBV6-1	TRBJ2-4	CASSESLGSGAKNIQYF
14	TRBV7-2	TRBJ2-3	CASSFSGAADTQYF
14	TRBV20-1	TRBJ2-1	CSVRKRGINNEQFF
11	TRBV12-3/TRBV12-4	TRBJ1-2	CASGLRGSYTF
11	TRBV2	TRBJ2-7	CASRGVYEQYF
16	TRBV10-3	TRBJ2-3	CAISSGTGAVGDTQYF
15	TRBV5-5	TRBJ2-5	CASSPGFNNQETQYF
14	TRBV6-5	TRBJ2-1	CASSYSTIPHEQFF
16	TRBV6-5	TRBJ1-1	CASSYLQVEGHTEAFF
14	TRBV20-1	TRBJ2-2	CSADRDDYTGELFF
16	TRBV6-5	TRBJ2-6	CASSYSGSAGANVLTF
15	TRBV4-3	TRBJ2-5	CASSQALAGQETQYF
14	TRBV3-1	TRBJ2-2	CASSQDRAIGELFF
12	TRBV29-1	.	CSVGPNSGEQYF
11	TRBV27	TRBJ1-2	CACIGIYGYTF
14	TRBV20-1	TRBJ1-1	CSARWAGRNTEAFF
16	TRBV7-9	TRBJ1-4	CASSLGIAGDNEKLFF
18	TRBV4-3	TRBJ2-1	CASSQEIGLAGGHNEQFF
18	TRBV4-3	TRBJ2-3	CASSQSALAGESTDTQYF
16	TRBV4-2	.	CASSQGGAGLENEQYF
15	TRBV15	TRBJ1-5	CATSTKVGLHQPQHF
14	TRBV3-1	TRBJ1-2	CASSRQSMSHGYTF
14	TRBV15	TRBJ1-1	CATSRDFGHNEAFF
14	TRBV6-1	TRBJ2-7	CASSEVLVLYEQYF
14	TRBV12-3/TRBV12-4	TRBJ1-1	CASSLSPGNTEAFF
17	TRBV18	.	CASSPGTRGGRSYEQYF
13	TRBV10-3	TRBJ2-1	CAIAGSSYNEQFF
16	TRBV12-3/TRBV12-4	TRBJ2-5	CASSFFSGDGVNEQYF
14	TRBV4-1	TRBJ1-5	CASSQDLRNQPQHF
15	TRBV5-1	TRBJ1-2	CASSGGTGALYGYTF
15	TRBV5-1	TRBJ2-7	CASTTSGGRTYEQYF
14	TRBV6-1	TRBJ2-5	CASNSGDTQETQYF
14	TRBV5-1	TRBJ2-1	CASHVQEAEDEQFF
15	TRBV9	TRBJ1-2	CASSVEGTGFYGYTF
15	TRBV11-2	TRBJ2-7	CADLSSRDHTYEQYF
14	TRBV6-2/TRBV6-3	TRBJ1-5	CASSYDQGRQPQHF
14	TRBV2	TRBJ1-4	CASRLSPTNEKLFF
20	TRBV7-9	TRBJ2-3	CASSLRLAGTSGPREDTQYF
15	TRBV10-3	TRBJ2-3	CAISVGGEFTDTQYF
17	TRBV5-1	TRBJ2-2	CASSGMTGTYNTGELFF
17	TRBV7-6	TRBJ2-1	CASSPLIRPSSYNEQFF
12	TRBV12-3/TRBV12-4	TRBJ1-1	CASSLIYTEAFF
15	TRBV6-1	TRBJ1-2	CASSEERDRAYGYTF
17	TRBV12-3/TRBV12-4	TRBJ2-3	CASSGLADRVLVDTQYF
16	TRBV7-2	TRBJ2-5	CASSLNSPGLQETQYF